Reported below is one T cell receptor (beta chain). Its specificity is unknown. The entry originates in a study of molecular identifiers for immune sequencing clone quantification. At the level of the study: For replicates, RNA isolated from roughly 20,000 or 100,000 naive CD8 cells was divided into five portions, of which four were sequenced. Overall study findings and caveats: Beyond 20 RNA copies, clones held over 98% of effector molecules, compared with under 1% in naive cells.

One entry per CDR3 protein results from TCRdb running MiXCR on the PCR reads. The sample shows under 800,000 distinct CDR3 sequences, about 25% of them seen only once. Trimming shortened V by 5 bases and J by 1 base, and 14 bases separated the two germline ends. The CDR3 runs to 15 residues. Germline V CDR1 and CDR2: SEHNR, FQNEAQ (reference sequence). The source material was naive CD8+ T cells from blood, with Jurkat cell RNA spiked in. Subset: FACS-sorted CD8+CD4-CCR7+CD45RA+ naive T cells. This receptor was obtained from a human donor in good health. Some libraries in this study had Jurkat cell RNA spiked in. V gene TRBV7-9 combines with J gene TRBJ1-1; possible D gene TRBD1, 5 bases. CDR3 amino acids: CASSAWIGENTEAFF. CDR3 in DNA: TGTGCCAGCAGCGCATGGATAGGGGAGAACACTGAAGCTTTCTTT.